The clone carrying this TCR beta chain has just a few counts. Its antigen remains unidentified. The data were taken from a study of cytomegalovirus exposure and HLA in healthy donors. Study information: According to later analysis, the same platform produced the 120 or so validation and approximately 700 first-cohort repertoires.

Here immunoSEQ multiplex PCR was the method, and the copy in TCRdb shows in-frame clones only, minus some. The sample carries tens of thousands of clones, 84% recorded once. Germline values: CDR1 SGHTA, CDR2 FQGTGA. The CDR3 contains 15 residues. V lost 3 bases to trimming and J lost 6 bases; unmatched junction nucleotides: 6. Study-level results: The finding came from a later analysis; first-cohort TCR clusters tended to co-occur in the 95 to 150 validation repertoires.

The source is a woman aged 18-29 years in good health and CMV-seropositive. Sequencing used PBMCs. This chain connects TRBV7-3 to TRBJ2-1; 9 bases map to TRBD1. The CDR3 DNA reads TGTGCCAGCAGCTTGACAGGACAGGGGATCAATGAGCAGTTCTTC. It yields the protein CASSLTGQGINEQFF.